Following are 8 T cell receptor beta chains from one sample sequenced in a study of blood T cell repertoires in COVID-19. Repertoires were generated with immunoSEQ multiplex PCR, while TCRdb's copy carries only in-frame clones and drops some. The sample records approximately 45,000 clones, around 87% being singletons. Sequencing used peripheral blood. The receptors stem from a middle-aged man with active COVID-19.

V is TRBV28 and J is TRBJ1-2, with D maybe TRBD1 (6 bases). This CDR3 has 13 amino acids. Trimming cost V 2 bases and J 7 bases, with 11 bases left between them. In germline, CDR1 is MDHEN, CDR2 SYDVKM. The CDR3 sequence is CASSLQQGRGYTF. Here the CDR3 DNA reads TGTGCCAGCAGTTTACAACAGGGTCGTGGCTACACCTTC.

The chain employs TRBV20-1 and TRBJ1-1; TRBD1 aligns across 8 bases. There are 14 residues in the CDR3. The V gene end was trimmed by 3 bases and the J gene end by 3 bases; junction bases not matched to a gene: 6. Germline loops: CDR1 DFQATT, CDR2 SNEGSKA (reference sequence). The CDR3 loop reads CSASVTGGYTEAFF. Here the CDR3 DNA reads TGCAGTGCTAGTGTCACAGGGGGATACACTGAAGCTTTCTTT.

The V gene is TRBV7-2, the J gene TRBJ2-1, with 9 bases aligning to TRBD1. Trimming removed 3 bases from V and 6 bases from J; junction bases left unmatched: 6. Germline V gene data show CDR1 as SGHTA and CDR2 as FQGNSA. The CDR3 is made up of 15 amino acids. The CDR3 coding sequence is TGTGCCAGCAGCTTCGGACAGGGGAACGGCAATGAGCAGTTCTTC. Its translation is CASSFGQGNGNEQFF.

The chain joins TRBV6-4 to TRBJ2-3; 8 bases fit TRBD2. Germline V gene data show CDR1 as MRHNA and CDR2 as SNTAGT. CDR3 length equals 16 residues. Germline trimming cut 8 bases from V and 3 bases from J; bases unmatched to any gene: 13. CDR3 sequence reads: CASSSGRAGRTDTQYF. The CDR3 nucleotides are TGTGCCAGCTCTTCCGGGAGGGCCGGGAGGACAGATACGCAGTATTTT.

This clone has only a few counts. The genes are TRBV28 and TRBJ2-7, with 13 bases fitting TRBD2. Germline CDR1 reads MDHEN; CDR2 reads SYDVKM. V dropped 1 base and J dropped 4; count of bases not matched to a gene: 10. The CDR3 has 18 residues. The CDR3 reads CASSLSAGGTSGIYEQYF. CDR3 in DNA: TGTGCCAGCAGTTTATCGGCAGGGGGGACTAGCGGGATATACGAGCAGTACTTC.

In this sample, this clone turned up a few times. The chain has TRBV7-8 and TRBJ2-2; D uncertain. This CDR3 is 15 amino acids long. Trimming took 3 bases from V and 0 from J, leaving 8 bases between them. Germline V gives CDR1 SGHVS, CDR2 FQNEAQ. The CDR3 DNA reads as TGTGCCAGCAGCTTGGCAAGCGCGAACACCGGGGAGCTGTTTTTT. This sequence encodes CASSLASANTGELFF. Full variable domain (missing parts from reference TRBV7-8 and TRBJ2-2): GAGVSQSPRYKVAKRGQDVALRCDPISGHVSLFWYQQALGQGPEFLTYFQNEAQLDKSGLPSDRFFAERPEGSVSTLKIQRTQQEDSAVYLCASSLASANTGELFFGEGSRLTVL.

This chain uses TRBV6-1 with TRBJ1-1, with TRBD1 as a possible D gene (5 bases). The germline gives CDR1 MNHNS, CDR2 SASEGT. V was clipped by 3 bases and J by 1 base, with 12 bases between them. There are 15 residues in the CDR3. The CDR3: CASSDGGGPNTEAFF. CDR3 coding DNA: TGTGCCAGCAGTGATGGGGGGGGACCGAACACTGAAGCTTTCTTT.

This rearrangement joins TRBV11-2 to TRBJ2-3, with TRBD2 identical over 10 bases. Germline CDR1 SGHAT, CDR2 FQNNGV. This CDR3 region has 17 residues. Trimming took 4 bases from V and 2 from J; bases not matched to a gene: 9. CDR3 loop: CASSSYWTSGATDTQYF. In DNA form, the CDR3 reads TGTGCCAGCAGCTCCTATTGGACTAGCGGAGCCACAGATACGCAGTATTTT.